This T cell receptor beta chain appears in the sequencing data of a study of identical twins. Study findings and constraints: Out-of-frame alpha sequences shared by twins showed excess low generation probability. Beta out-of-frame sequences showed weaker excess sharing between twins.

The CDR3 length is 18 residues. The germline gives CDR1 SGHAT, CDR2 FQDESV (reference sequence). V lost 1 base to trimming and J lost 0 bases; unmatched junction nucleotides: 9. A remark on this clonotype: Its antigen is not identified.

TCRdb reprocessed the 5' RACE reads via MiXCR and lists one record per CDR3 protein. The profile covers approximately 280,000 distinct CDR3 sequences, with about 8.1% appearing a single time and less than 2.5% taken by the ten largest. These data were also reused for a study on yellow fever vaccine responses in identical twins. That source notes: In identical twins, vaccine T cell responses appeared partly shared and partly individual.

Sequencing was carried out using memory (CD45RO+) T cells sorted from blood. This chain uses TRBV11-1 with TRBJ2-3, with 8 bases aligning to TRBD1. The TCR was taken from a woman aged 18-29 years in good health. CDR3 nucleotide sequence: TGTGCCAGCAGCTTAGAAGTACGGGACAGGAGTAGCACAGATACGCAGTATTTT. Amino acid sequence: CASSLEVRDRSSTDTQYF.